The present T cell receptor (beta chain) was sequenced within a study of shared clonotypes between healthy human individuals. This table comes from immunoSEQ multiplex PCR, and its TCRdb copy is limited to in-frame clones, with some not included. The sample contains about 680,000 clones, about 90% of which appear only once. Naive CD8 isolation took CD45RO-negative cells positively selected for CCR7 and excluded terminally differentiated effector memory CD45RA+ cells. The CDR3 is made up of 15 amino acids. Germline lookup yields CDR1 MDHEN and CDR2 SYDVKM. V gave up 5 bases and J gave up 7 bases; unmatched junction bases: 3.

This sequence joins TRBV28 and TRBJ2-1; 15 positions match TRBD2. The sequencing sample was made of naive CD8+ T cells sorted from blood. The sequence came from a man aged 25 to 40 in good health. CDR3 region: CASSPGTSGRNEQFF. The DNA of the CDR3 is TGTGCCAGCAGTCCGGGGACTAGCGGGAGGAATGAGCAGTTCTTC.